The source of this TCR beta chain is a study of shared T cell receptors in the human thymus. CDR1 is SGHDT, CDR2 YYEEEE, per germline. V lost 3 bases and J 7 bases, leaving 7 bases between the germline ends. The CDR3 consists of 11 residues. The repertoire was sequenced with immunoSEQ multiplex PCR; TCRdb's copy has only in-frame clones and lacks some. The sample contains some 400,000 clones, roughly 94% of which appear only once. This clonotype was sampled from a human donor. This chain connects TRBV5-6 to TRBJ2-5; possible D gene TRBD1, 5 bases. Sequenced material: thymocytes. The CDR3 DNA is TGTGCCAGCAGCTATAGGGGGACCCAGTACTTC. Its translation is CASSYRGTQYF.